This TCR beta chain was found in a study of cytomegalovirus exposure and HLA in healthy donors. General study results and limits: The study found most TCR sequences rare, yet found some public TCRs in many donors. Later analysis identified 16,951 TCR beta sequences associated with HLA alleles, using a false discovery rate threshold of 0.05.

Use of 60 Vbeta and 13 Jbeta primers characterized the PCR. Measured with immunoSEQ multiplex PCR; TCRdb has only the in-frame clones, and not every one. This sample has about 190,000 clones, with almost 75% found just once. V was clipped by 1 base and J by 10 bases; unmatched bases: 3. The germline CDR1 and CDR2 sequences are MDHEN and SYDVKM. The CDR3 covers 13 residues. Notes on this clone: Its specificity is unknown.

The V gene is TRBV28, the J gene TRBJ1-4; 7 bases agree with TRBD1. The specimen sequenced was PBMCs. The clonotype originates from a woman between 25 and 40 years old in good health and CMV-seropositive. The CDR3 nucleotides read TGTGCCAGCAGTTTATCGAGACAGGGAAAACTGTTTTTT. Translating gives CASSLSRQGKLFF.